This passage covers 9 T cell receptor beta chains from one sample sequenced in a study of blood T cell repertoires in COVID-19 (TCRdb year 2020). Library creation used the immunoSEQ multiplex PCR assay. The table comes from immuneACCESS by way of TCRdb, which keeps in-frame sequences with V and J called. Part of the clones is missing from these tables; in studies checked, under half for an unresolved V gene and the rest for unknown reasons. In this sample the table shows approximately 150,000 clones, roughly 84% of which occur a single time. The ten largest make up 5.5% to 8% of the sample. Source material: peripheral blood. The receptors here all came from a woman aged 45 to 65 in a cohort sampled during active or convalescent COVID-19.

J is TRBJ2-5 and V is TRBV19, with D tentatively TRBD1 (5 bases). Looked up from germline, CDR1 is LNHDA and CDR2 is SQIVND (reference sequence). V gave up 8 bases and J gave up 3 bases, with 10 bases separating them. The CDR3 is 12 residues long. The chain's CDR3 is CASGMTEETQYF. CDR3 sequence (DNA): TGTGCCAGTGGCATGACAGAAGAGACCCAGTACTTC.

As DNA, the CDR3 is TGCGCCAGCAGCTGGGGGACTAGTGAGCAAGAGACCCAGTACTTC. Translating gives CASSWGTSEQETQYF. The rearrangement joins TRBV5-1 to TRBJ2-5; 8 bases line up with TRBD2. With 3 bases clipped from V and 2 bases from J, the junction kept 6 bases outside the gene matches. The CDR3 runs to 15 residues. Germline lookup yields CDR1 SGHRS and CDR2 YFSETQ.

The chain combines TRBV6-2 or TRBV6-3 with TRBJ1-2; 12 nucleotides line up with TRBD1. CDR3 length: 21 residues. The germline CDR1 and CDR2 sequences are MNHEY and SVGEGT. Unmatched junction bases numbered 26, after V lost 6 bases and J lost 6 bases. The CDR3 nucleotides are TGTGCCAGCAGCCCACCGGGACACAACCCCAACCCGGGACAGGGGGCGAATGGCTACACCTTC. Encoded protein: CASSPPGHNPNPGQGANGYTF.

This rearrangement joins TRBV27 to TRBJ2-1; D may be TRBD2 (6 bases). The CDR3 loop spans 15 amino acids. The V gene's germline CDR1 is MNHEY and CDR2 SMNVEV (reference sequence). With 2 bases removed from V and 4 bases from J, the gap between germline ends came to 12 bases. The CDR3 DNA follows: TGTGCCAGCAGTTTAGCGGGGAACCTATACAATGAGCAGTTCTTC. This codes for CASSLAGNLYNEQFF.

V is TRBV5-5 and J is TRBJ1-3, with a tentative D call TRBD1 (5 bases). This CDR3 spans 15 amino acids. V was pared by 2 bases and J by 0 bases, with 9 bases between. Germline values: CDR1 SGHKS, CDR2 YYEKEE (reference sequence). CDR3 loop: CASSFAGDSGNTIYF. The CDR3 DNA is TGTGCCAGCAGCTTCGCGGGGGACTCTGGAAACACCATATATTTT.

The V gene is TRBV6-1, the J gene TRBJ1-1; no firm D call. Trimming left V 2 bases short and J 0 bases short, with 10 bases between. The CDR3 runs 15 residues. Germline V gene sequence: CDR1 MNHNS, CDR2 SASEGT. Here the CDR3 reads CASSEFSRMNTEAFF. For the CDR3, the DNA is TGTGCCAGCAGTGAATTTAGCAGAATGAACACTGAAGCTTTCTTT.

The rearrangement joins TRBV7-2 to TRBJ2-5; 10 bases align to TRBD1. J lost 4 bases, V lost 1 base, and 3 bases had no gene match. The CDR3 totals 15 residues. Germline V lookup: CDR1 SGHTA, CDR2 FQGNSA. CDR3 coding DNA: TGTGCCAGCAGCTTAGATCGGGACAGGGGAGAGACCCAGTACTTC. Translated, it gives CASSLDRDRGETQYF.

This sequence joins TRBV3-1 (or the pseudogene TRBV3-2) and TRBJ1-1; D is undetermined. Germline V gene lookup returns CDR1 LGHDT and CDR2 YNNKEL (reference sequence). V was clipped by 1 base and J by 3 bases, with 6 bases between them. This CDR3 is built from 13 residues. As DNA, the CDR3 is TGTGCCAGCAGCCAAGTATTAGACACTGAAGCTTTCTTT. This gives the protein CASSQVLDTEAFF.

The CDR3 protein is CASSDYRSMNTEAFF. The CDR3 bases are TGTGCCAGCAGCGATTACAGGAGCATGAACACTGAAGCTTTCTTT. The chain employs TRBV2 and TRBJ1-1; a weak D match, TRBD1 (5 bases). Germline lookup yields CDR1 SNHLY and CDR2 FYNNEI. V lost 6 bases, J lost 0 bases, and 14 bases lay in between. The CDR3 runs to 15 residues. The variable domain in full, completed from reference TRBV2 and TRBJ1-1, reads EPEVTQTPSHQVTQMGQEVILRCVPISNHLYFYWYRQILGQKVEFLVSFYNNEISEKSEIFDDQFSVERPDGSNFTLKIRSTKLEDSAMYFCASSDYRSMNTEAFFGQGTRLTVV.